The 7 T cell receptor beta chains below all came from one sample that was sequenced in a study of T cells expressing NK-cell markers (dated by TCRdb to the early 2020s). The library was generated by 5' RACE. The sequencer was an Illumina HiSeq 2000. TCRdb reprocessed the public reads and reports one entry per CDR3 protein sequence, without DNA. The sample table on file contains around 470,000 distinct CDR3 sequences. Of the sample, over 1.3% falls within the top ten clones. The sample comprised blood T cells: a sorted CD56 or NKG2C T cell subset, CD4+ or CD8+ T cells, or bulk PBMC T cells (not recorded which). The receptors stem from a woman aged 45 to 65 in good health. Donor details come from another sample of the same person, matched by shared clones.

This sequence joins TRBV5-4 and TRBJ2-2; the TCRdb call, TRBD1, lacks DNA for checking. CDR3 length equals 17 residues. Germline V CDR1 and CDR2: SGHNT, YYREEE (reference sequence). This CDR3 reads CASSLDRDHPNTGELFF.

This chain joins TRBV4-1 and TRBJ2-1; TCRdb selects TRBD2, and the lack of DNA leaves this call unchecked. The CDR3 consists of 15 residues. Germline loops: CDR1 MGHRA, CDR2 YSYEKL. The CDR3 sequence: CASSGGGSGKHEQFF.

The rearrangement uses TRBV7-2 and TRBJ1-1; the TRBD1 assignment by TCRdb is unverifiable without DNA. The CDR3 consists of 17 residues. Per the germline V gene, CDR1 is SGHTA and CDR2 is FQGNSA. CDR3 sequence reads: CASSRKSPGTGTTEAFF.

The gene calls are TRBV18 and TRBJ2-3. The germline CDR1 and CDR2 sequences are KGHSH and LQKENI. This CDR3 has 15 residues. CDR3 region: CASTDLKGLVITQYF.

V usage is TRBV19 and J usage is TRBJ2-1; checking the TCRdb D call of TRBD2 is not possible without DNA. The germline V gene encodes CDR1 LNHDA and CDR2 SQIVND (reference sequence). CDR3 size: 16 residues. CDR3 amino acids: CASSEGLAGAWNEQFF.

The V call is TRBV30, the J call TRBJ2-1. Per the germline V gene, CDR1 is GTSNPN and CDR2 is SVGIG (reference sequence). This CDR3 has 12 amino acids. The CDR3 reads CAWRAVYNEQFF.

The genes are TRBV6-1 and TRBJ1-2; no DNA is available, so the TRBD1 call from TCRdb remains unchecked. The germline CDR1 and CDR2 sequences are MNHNS and SASEGT. The CDR3 spans 14 residues. CDR3 residues: CASSDLPGQGAYTF.